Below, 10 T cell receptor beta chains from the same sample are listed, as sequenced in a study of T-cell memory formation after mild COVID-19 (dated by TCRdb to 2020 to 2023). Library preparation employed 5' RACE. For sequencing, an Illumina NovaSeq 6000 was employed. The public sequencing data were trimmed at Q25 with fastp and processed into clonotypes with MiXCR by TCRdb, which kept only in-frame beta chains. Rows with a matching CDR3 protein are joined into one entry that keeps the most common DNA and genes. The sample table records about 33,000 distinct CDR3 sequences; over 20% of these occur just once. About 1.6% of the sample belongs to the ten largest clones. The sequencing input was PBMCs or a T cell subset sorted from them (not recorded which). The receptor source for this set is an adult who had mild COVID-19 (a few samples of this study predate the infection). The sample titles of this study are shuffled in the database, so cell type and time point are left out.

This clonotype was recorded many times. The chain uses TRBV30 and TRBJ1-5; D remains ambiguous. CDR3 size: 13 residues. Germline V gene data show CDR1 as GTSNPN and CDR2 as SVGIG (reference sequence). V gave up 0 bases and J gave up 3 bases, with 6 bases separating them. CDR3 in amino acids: CAWSVDHNQPQHF. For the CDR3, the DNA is TGTGCCTGGAGTGTGGACCACAATCAGCCCCAGCATTTT.

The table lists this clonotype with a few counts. The DNA for the CDR3 is TGTGCCAGCAGCCGGGACCCCTCCTCCTACGAGCAGTACTTC. This codes for CASSRDPSSYEQYF. The chain combines TRBV7-9 with TRBJ2-7; D assignment may be TRBD1 or TRBD2 (5 bases each). Germline loops: CDR1 SEHNR, CDR2 FQNEAQ (reference sequence). V lost 5 bases and J 0 bases, leaving 11 bases between the germline ends. The CDR3 is 14 amino acids.

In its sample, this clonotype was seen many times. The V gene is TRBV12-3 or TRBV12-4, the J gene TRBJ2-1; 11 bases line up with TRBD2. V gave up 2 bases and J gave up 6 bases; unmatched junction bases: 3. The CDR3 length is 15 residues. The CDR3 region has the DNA TGTGCCAGCAGTTTAACTAGCGGGAGTTCCAATGAGCAGTTCTTC. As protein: CASSLTSGSSNEQFF.

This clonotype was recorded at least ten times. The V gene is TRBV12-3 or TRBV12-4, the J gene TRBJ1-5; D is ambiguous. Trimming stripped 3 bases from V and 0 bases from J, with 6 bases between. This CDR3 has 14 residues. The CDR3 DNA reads TGTGCCAGCAGTTTCCTCTCTAGCAATCAGCCCCAGCATTTT. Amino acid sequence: CASSFLSSNQPQHF.

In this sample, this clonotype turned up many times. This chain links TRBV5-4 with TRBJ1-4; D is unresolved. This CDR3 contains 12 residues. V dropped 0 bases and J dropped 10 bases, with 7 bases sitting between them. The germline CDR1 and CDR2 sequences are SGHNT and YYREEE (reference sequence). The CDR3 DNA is TGTGCCAGCAGCTTGGCTGACGGAAAACTGTTTTTT. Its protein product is CASSLADGKLFF. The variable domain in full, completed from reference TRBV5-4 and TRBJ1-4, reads ETGVTQSPTHLIKTRGQQVTLRCSSQSGHNTVSWYQQALGQGPQFIFQYYREEENGRGNFPPRFSGLQFPNYSSELNVNALELDDSALYLCASSLADGKLFFGSGTQLSVL.

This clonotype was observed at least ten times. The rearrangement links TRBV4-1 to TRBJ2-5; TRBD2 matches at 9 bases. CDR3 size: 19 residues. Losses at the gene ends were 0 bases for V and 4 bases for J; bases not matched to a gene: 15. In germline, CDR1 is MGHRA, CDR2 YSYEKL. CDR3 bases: TGCGCCAGCAGCCAAGATCGGGATGGTAGCGGGGGATTCCGAGAGACCCAGTACTTC. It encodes CASSQDRDGSGGFRETQYF.

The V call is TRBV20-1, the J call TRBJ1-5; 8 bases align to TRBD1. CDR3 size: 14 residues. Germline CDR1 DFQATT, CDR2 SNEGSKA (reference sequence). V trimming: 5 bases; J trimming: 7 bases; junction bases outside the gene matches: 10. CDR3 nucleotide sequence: TGCAGTGCTTTCGCAGACAGGGGACAACAGCCCCAGCATTTT. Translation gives CSAFADRGQQPQHF.

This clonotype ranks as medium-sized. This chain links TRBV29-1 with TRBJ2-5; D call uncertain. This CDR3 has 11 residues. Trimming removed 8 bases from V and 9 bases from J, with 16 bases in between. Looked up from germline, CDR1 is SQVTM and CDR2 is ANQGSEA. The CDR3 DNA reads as TGCAGCTCCGCCTTTGGAAGCGCCCAGTACTTC. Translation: CSSAFGSAQYF.

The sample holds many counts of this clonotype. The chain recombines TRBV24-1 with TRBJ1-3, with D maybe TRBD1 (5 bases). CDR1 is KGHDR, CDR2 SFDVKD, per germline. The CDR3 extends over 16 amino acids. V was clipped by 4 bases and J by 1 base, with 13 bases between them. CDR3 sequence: CATSDSGTVSGNTIYF. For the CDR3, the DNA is TGTGCCACCAGTGACTCCGGGACGGTTTCTGGAAACACCATATATTTT.

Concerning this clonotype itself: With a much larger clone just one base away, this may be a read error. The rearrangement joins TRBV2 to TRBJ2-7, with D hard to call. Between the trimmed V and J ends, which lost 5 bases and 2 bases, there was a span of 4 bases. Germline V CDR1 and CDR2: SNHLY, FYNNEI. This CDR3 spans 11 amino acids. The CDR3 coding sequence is TGTGCCAGCAGTTGGGCCTACGAGCAGTACTTC. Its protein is CASSWAYEQYF.